The subject of this entry is one TCR beta chain. The data originate from a study of blood T cells in healthy people across ages. Sample-barcoded 5' priming and a J-beta primer mix drove a second PCR of roughly 6 to 12 cycles. One entry per CDR3 protein, called by TCRdb with MiXCR from the 5' RACE reads. Of around 900,000 distinct CDR3 sequences detected, around 26% appear once; the ten largest clones hold 17%. This CDR3 is 16 amino acids long. Germline-derived CDR1 and CDR2 are MNHEY and SVGAGI. The sequence was collected from an elderly woman in good health. V is TRBV6-5 and J is TRBJ2-4; the D gene could be TRBD1 or TRBD2 (5 bases each). Near its end, the DNA agrees better with TRBJ2-7, so the J call may be wrong. Sequenced sample: blood. The CDR3 loop reads CASSYSSTNRGDEQYF. The CDR3 DNA is TGTGCCAGCAGTTACTCGAGCACCAACCGAGGGGACGAGCAGTACTTC.